A single TCR beta chain is shown here with its context. One end of the junction does not line up with germline, which may come from a read error. The patients had HPV-negative, locally advanced oral cavity squamous cell carcinoma. Blood cells were analyzed directly, without culture or expansion. CDR3 length: 14 residues. Germline CDR1 reads SGHAT; CDR2 reads FQNNGV. The data were taken from a study of neoadjuvant anti-PD-1 for oral cavity cancer. Blood libraries mostly used approximately 450 ng genomic DNA, six replicates each. Produced via immunoSEQ multiplex PCR; TCRdb's table is partial and in-frame only. Counted here are approximately 83,000 clones, approximately 84% occurring once; the ten biggest clones make up about 3.1%.

Sequenced here: PBMCs, sampled before nivolumab (anti-PD-1) treatment. The clonotype comes from a person aged 40-85 years with oral cavity squamous cell carcinoma. V usage is TRBV11-2 and J usage is TRBJ2-5; unclear D gene. The CDR3 is CASTLEWVRETQYF. CDR3 sequence (DNA): TGTGCCAGCACCTTAGAATGGGTGCGAGAGACCCAGTACTTC.